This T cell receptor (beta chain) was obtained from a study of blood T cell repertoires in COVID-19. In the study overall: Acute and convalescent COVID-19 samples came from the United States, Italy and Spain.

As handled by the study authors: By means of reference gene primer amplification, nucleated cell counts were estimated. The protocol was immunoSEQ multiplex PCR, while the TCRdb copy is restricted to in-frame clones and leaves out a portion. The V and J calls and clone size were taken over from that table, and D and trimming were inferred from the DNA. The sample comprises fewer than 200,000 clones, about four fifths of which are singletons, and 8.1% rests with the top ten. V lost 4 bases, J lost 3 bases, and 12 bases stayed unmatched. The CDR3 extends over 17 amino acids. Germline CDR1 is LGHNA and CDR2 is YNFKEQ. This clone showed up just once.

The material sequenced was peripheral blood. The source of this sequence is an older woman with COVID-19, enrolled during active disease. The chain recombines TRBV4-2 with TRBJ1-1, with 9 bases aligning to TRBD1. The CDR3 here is CASSRTTGGDWDTEAFF. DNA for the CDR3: TGTGCCAGCAGCCGCACTACAGGGGGCGATTGGGACACTGAAGCTTTCTTT.